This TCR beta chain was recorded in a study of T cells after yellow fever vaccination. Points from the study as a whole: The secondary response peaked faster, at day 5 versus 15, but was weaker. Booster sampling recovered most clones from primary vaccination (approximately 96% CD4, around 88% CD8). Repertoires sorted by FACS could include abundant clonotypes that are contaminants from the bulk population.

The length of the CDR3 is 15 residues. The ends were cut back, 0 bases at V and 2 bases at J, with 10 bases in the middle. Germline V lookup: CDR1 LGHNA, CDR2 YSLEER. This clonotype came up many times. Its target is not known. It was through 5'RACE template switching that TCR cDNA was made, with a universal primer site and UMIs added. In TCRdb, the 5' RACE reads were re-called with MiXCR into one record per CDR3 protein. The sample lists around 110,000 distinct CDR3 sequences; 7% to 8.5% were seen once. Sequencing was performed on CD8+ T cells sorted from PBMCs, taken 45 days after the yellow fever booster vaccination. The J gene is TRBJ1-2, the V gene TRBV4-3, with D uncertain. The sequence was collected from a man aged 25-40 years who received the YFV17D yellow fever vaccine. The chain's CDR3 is CASSQDRGSNYGYTF. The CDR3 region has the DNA TGCGCCAGCAGCCAAGATAGAGGGTCCAACTATGGCTACACCTTC.